This T cell receptor (beta chain) comes out of a study of cytomegalovirus exposure and HLA in healthy donors. Amplification used 60 Vbeta primers and 13 Jbeta primers. Sequenced by immunoSEQ multiplex PCR; TCRdb stores in-frame clones only, minus some. The sample shows 150,000 to 250,000 clones, 70% to 85% of them seen only once. The TCR sequence derives from a woman between 25 and 40 years old in good health and CMV-seropositive. Sequenced sample: PBMCs.

CDR3 protein: CASSPSNSQPWYEQFF. DNA of the CDR3: TGTGCCAGCAGCCCATCCAACAGCCAGCCGTGGTATGAGCAGTTCTTC. V gene TRBV14 combines with J gene TRBJ2-1; D is uncertain. CDR3 length equals 16 residues. Germline values: CDR1 SGHDN, CDR2 FVKESK. V was cut by 4 bases and J by 8 bases, with 21 bases left in between.